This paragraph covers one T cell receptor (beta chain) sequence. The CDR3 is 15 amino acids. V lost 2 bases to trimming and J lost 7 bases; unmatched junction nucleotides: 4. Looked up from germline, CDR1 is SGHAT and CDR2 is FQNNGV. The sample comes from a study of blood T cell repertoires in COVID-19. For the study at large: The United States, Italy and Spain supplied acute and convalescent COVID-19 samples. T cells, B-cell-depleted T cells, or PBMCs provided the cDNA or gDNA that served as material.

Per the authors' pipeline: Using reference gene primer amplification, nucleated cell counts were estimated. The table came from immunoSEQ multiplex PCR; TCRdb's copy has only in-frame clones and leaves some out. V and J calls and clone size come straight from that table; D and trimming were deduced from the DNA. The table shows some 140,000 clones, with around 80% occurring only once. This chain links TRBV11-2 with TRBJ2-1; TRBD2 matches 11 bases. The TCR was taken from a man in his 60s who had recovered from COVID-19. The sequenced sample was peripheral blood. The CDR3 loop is CASSLRLAGWNEQFF. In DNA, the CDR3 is TGTGCCAGCAGCTTACGACTAGCGGGGTGGAATGAGCAGTTCTTC.